Below are 18 T cell receptor beta chains sequenced from a single sample in a study of cytomegalovirus exposure and HLA in healthy donors. It was with 60 Vbeta and 13 Jbeta primers that the PCR ran. Some clones are missing from TCRdb's copy, which holds only in-frame ones; the method was immunoSEQ multiplex PCR. The sample includes approximately 110,000 clones, roughly 69% of them seen just once. The sequenced material came from PBMCs. Receptor source: a middle-aged woman in good health and CMV-seropositive.

The chain's CDR3 is CASRARDRGGRGYTF. CDR3 DNA: TGTGCCAGCAGAGCTCGTGATCGGGGAGGGCGTGGCTACACCTTC. V usage is TRBV28 and J usage is TRBJ1-2, with unresolved D. Trimming removed 6 bases from V and 7 bases from J, with 21 bases in between. The CDR3 loop spans 15 amino acids. In germline, CDR1 is MDHEN, CDR2 SYDVKM.

The gene calls are TRBV4-3 and TRBJ2-1; the D gene is possibly TRBD1 (7 bases). Germline-derived CDR1 and CDR2 are LGHNA and YSLEER. The CDR3 runs 15 residues. Trimming took off 1 base at V and 5 bases at J, with 12 bases between the two ends. CDR3 sequence reads: CASSQAGGPHNEQFF. The CDR3 nucleotides read TGCGCCAGCAGCCAAGCAGGGGGGCCCCACAATGAGCAGTTCTTC.

This clone turned up a few times. The J gene is TRBJ2-7, the V gene TRBV7-9; a weak D match, TRBD1 (5 bases). The V and J ends lost 4 bases and 6 bases respectively, with 13 bases between them. The CDR3 totals 13 residues. Germline assignment: CDR1 SEHNR and CDR2 FQNEAQ (reference sequence). The CDR3 reads CASSSAPGREQYF. The CDR3 DNA sequence: TGTGCCAGCAGCTCAGCACCAGGGCGCGAGCAGTACTTC. Filled out from reference TRBV7-9 and TRBJ2-7, the complete variable domain reads DTGVSQNPRHKITKRGQNVTFRCDPISEHNRLYWYRQTLGQGPEFLTYFQNEAQLEKSRLLSDRFSAERPKGSFSTLEIQRTEQGDSAMYLCASSSAPGREQYFGPGTRLTVT.

The CDR3 nucleotides read TGTGCCAGCAGAAAGTCAGGGACAGATAATGAAAAACTGTTTTTT. Translation gives CASRKSGTDNEKLFF. V is TRBV7-9 and J is TRBJ1-4, with TRBD1 identical over 7 bases. Germline-derived CDR1 and CDR2 are SEHNR and FQNEAQ (reference sequence). The CDR3 runs 15 residues. J lost 4 bases, V lost 6 bases, and 8 bases had no gene match. Together with reference TRBV7-9 and TRBJ1-4, the CDR3 gives the full variable domain: DTGVSQNPRHKITKRGQNVTFRCDPISEHNRLYWYRQTLGQGPEFLTYFQNEAQLEKSRLLSDRFSAERPKGSFSTLEIQRTEQGDSAMYLCASRKSGTDNEKLFFGSGTQLSVL.

The chain is built from TRBV2 and TRBJ1-2, with a possible D match to TRBD1 (5 bases). The CDR3 extends over 14 amino acids. The germline V gene encodes CDR1 SNHLY and CDR2 FYNNEI. V was trimmed by 5 bases and J by 8 bases, leaving 18 bases between them. The CDR3 DNA is TGTGCCAGCAGTTCGGACCGACAGCCTTGGGGCTACACCTTC. This translates into CASSSDRQPWGYTF.

The J gene is TRBJ2-4, the V gene TRBV5-1, with 9 bases fitting TRBD1. The CDR3 totals 14 residues. Germline V CDR1 and CDR2: SGHRS, YFSETQ. With 3 bases clipped from V and 3 bases from J, the junction kept 1 base outside the gene matches. CDR3 protein: CASSSGQGKNIQYF. CDR3 nucleotides: TGCGCCAGCAGCTCGGGACAGGGCAAAAACATTCAGTACTTC.

The chain couples TRBV7-9 to TRBJ2-7; 7 positions agree with TRBD2. Germline loops: CDR1 SEHNR, CDR2 FQNEAQ (reference sequence). This CDR3 is built from 13 residues. The V segment lost 6 bases and the J segment 2 bases; nucleotides outside the gene matches: 4. CDR3 residues: CASSGTNPYEQYF. CDR3 DNA sequence: TGTGCCAGCAGTGGGACTAACCCCTACGAGCAGTACTTC.

The V gene is TRBV5-1, the J gene TRBJ2-1; D might be TRBD2 (5 bases). This CDR3 spans 16 amino acids. V dropped 1 base and J dropped 16 bases, with 27 bases sitting between them. CDR1 is SGHRS, CDR2 YFSETQ, per germline. The CDR3 DNA follows: TGCGCCAGCAGCTTGATTCGGGGTCCGCTTACAATGAGGTTATTCTTC. It is translated as CASSLIRGPLTMRLFF.

The J gene is TRBJ2-7, the V gene TRBV27; D unresolved. Trimming removed 6 bases from V and 3 bases from J, with 18 bases in between. The CDR3 sequence is 15 residues long. Germline CDR1 MNHEY, CDR2 SMNVEV (reference sequence). CDR3 sequence: CASSPLSPLSYEQYF. The CDR3, as DNA: TGTGCCAGCAGCCCCTTATCCCCCCTGAGCTACGAGCAGTACTTC.

V and J are TRBV19 and TRBJ1-1; D gene ambiguous. The germline gives CDR1 LNHDA, CDR2 SQIVND (reference sequence). This CDR3 has 10 amino acids. The V gene lost 6 bases and the J gene lost 7 bases, with 6 bases spanning the gap. CDR3 coding DNA: TGTGCCAGTAGGGGGAGTGAAGCTTTCTTT. Its protein is CASRGSEAFF.

CDR3 amino acids: CASSLGQTSGSELFF. The CDR3 coding sequence is TGCGCCAGCAGCTTGGGACAGACCTCTGGGTCGGAACTGTTTTTT. The gene calls are TRBV5-1 and TRBJ1-4, with D possibly TRBD1 on 5 matching bases. The CDR3 is 15 amino acids. The germline CDR1 and CDR2 sequences are SGHRS and YFSETQ. The germline V and J ends were trimmed by 0 bases and 12 bases, with 18 bases remaining between them.

The chain joins TRBV7-2 to TRBJ2-2; TRBD2 might be the D (5 bases). The germline V gene has CDR1 SGHTA and CDR2 FQGNSA. V shed 4 bases and J shed 2 bases, with 17 bases lying between them. The length of the CDR3 is 17 residues. The CDR3 loop is CASSSLTGRLNTGELFF. The CDR3 DNA reads TGTGCCAGCAGCTCCTTGACGGGGAGACTTAACACCGGGGAGCTGTTTTTT.

This clone came up once. J is TRBJ2-3 and V is TRBV5-1; D is ambiguous. CDR3 length: 14 residues. Trimming took 0 bases from V and 1 from J, leaving 6 bases between them. Germline V lookup: CDR1 SGHRS, CDR2 YFSETQ. This CDR3 is CASSLGAGTDTQYF. Here the CDR3 DNA reads TGCGCCAGCAGCTTGGGGGCAGGCACAGATACGCAGTATTTT.

The rearrangement links TRBV4-2 to TRBJ2-3; no clear D. V lost 1 base and J lost 9, with 11 bases in between. This CDR3 spans 13 amino acids. CDR1 and CDR2 (germline): LGHNA, YNFKEQ. In nucleotides, the CDR3 is TGTGCCAGCAGCCAAGTGCCAGTCGAAACGCAGTATTTT. This codes for CASSQVPVETQYF.

This clone came up a few times. J is TRBJ1-2 and V is TRBV5-1, with D possibly TRBD1 on 5 matching bases. The V gene's germline CDR1 is SGHRS and CDR2 YFSETQ. Trimming took off 4 bases at V and 7 bases at J, with 17 bases between the two ends. The CDR3 extends over 14 amino acids. CDR3 nucleotides: TGCGCCAGCAGCGAGTTTGGAGGGGCGGCTGGCTACACCTTC. Protein: CASSEFGGAAGYTF.

This clone has only a few counts. J is TRBJ2-5 and V is TRBV5-6, with TRBD2 matching over 13 bases. This CDR3 contains 15 residues. Unmatched junction bases numbered 2, after V lost 2 bases and J lost 4 bases. CDR1 is SGHDT, CDR2 YYEEEE, per germline. The chain's CDR3 is CASSLLAGGRETQYF. The CDR3 nucleotides read TGTGCCAGCAGCTTACTAGCGGGGGGGCGAGAGACCCAGTACTTC.

This clone has more than one count but fewer than ten. V and J are TRBV6-5 and TRBJ1-1; 7 nucleotides align to TRBD1. This CDR3 has 14 amino acids. V was clipped by 5 bases and J by 1 base; unmatched bases: 4. Germline V lookup: CDR1 MNHEY, CDR2 SVGAGI. CDR3 sequence (DNA): TGTGCCAGCAGTACGGGACAGAGGAACACTGAAGCTTTCTTT. Translation gives CASSTGQRNTEAFF.

This clone was recorded only once. The J gene is TRBJ2-7, the V gene TRBV10-3; 8 bases fit TRBD1. Germline CDR1 reads ENHRY; CDR2 reads SYGVKD. The CDR3 consists of 13 residues. The V and J ends lost 3 bases and 3 bases, in that order; junction bases with no gene match: 1. The CDR3 bases are TGTGCCATCAGTGAAACAGGGGGCTACGAGCAGTACTTC. Protein sequence: CAISETGGYEQYF.